The clone carrying this TCR beta chain was observed at least ten times. Its target is unknown. This specimen comes from a study of T cells after yellow fever vaccination. Notes on the study in general: Most clones from primary vaccination resurfaced after the booster (around 95% CD4, about 91% CD8). Bulk-population clonotypes that are abundant could appear as contaminants in FACS-sorted repertoires. Clonotype sharing between CD4 and CD8 compartments was small.

The germline CDR1 and CDR2 sequences are MGHRA and YSYEKL. The V gene end was trimmed by 0 bases and the J gene end by 8 bases; junction bases not matched to a gene: 11. This CDR3 contains 17 residues. Conversion of TCR transcripts into cDNA relied on 5'RACE template switching, which added a universal primer site and UMIs. TCRdb re-derived calls from the 5' RACE reads in MiXCR, one entry per CDR3 protein. Seen here are hundreds of thousands of distinct CDR3 sequences, about 3.5% observed once, and the top ten hold around 22%. The material sequenced was PBMCs, taken on the day of the yellow fever booster vaccination. V usage is TRBV4-1 and J usage is TRBJ2-1; 9 bases align to TRBD2. The sequence came from a man between 18 and 35 years old who received the YFV17D yellow fever vaccine. This chain's CDR3 is CASSQERRLAGRDEQFF. The DNA of the CDR3 is TGCGCCAGCAGCCAAGAGAGGAGGCTAGCGGGGCGTGATGAGCAGTTCTTC.